The 15 T cell receptor beta chains below were found in one sample sequenced in a study of shared clonotypes between healthy human individuals. Naive CD8 cells, CD45RO-negative and positively selected for CCR7, excluded terminally differentiated effector memory CD45RA+ cells. Method: immunoSEQ multiplex PCR; TCRdb's copy keeps in-frame clones and lacks some. Found here are more than 550,000 clones, just over 90% of them singletons; the top ten hold about 24%. What was sequenced was naive CD8+ T cells sorted from blood. The receptors were gathered from a man between 25 and 39 years old in good health.

The chain has TRBV6-5 and TRBJ2-7; D call uncertain. Germline V gene lookup returns CDR1 MNHEY and CDR2 SVGAGI. V was cut by 6 bases and J by 2 bases, with 8 bases left in between. The CDR3 is made up of 12 amino acids. CDR3 amino acids: CASSPTPYEQYF. CDR3 in DNA: TGTGCCAGCAGCCCCACGCCCTACGAGCAGTACTTC.

The V gene is TRBV28, the J gene TRBJ2-1; D possibly corresponds to TRBD1 (6 bases). With 4 bases removed from V and 3 bases from J, the gap between germline ends came to 10 bases. The V gene's germline CDR1 is MDHEN and CDR2 SYDVKM. The CDR3 runs 14 residues. CDR3 protein: CASSWQGFYNEQFF. CDR3 coding DNA: TGTGCCAGCAGTTGGCAGGGGTTCTACAATGAGCAGTTCTTC.

The chain joins TRBV7-9 to TRBJ2-2; D gene uncertain. V gave up 5 bases and J gave up 7 bases, with 11 bases separating them. This CDR3 is 13 amino acids long. The germline gives CDR1 SEHNR, CDR2 FQNEAQ (reference sequence). CDR3 in amino acids: CASSPEEGGELFF. The DNA of the CDR3 is TGTGCCAGCAGCCCAGAGGAAGGCGGGGAGCTGTTTTTT.

J is TRBJ1-1 and V is TRBV29-1; a possible D gene is TRBD1 (5 bases). The CDR3 sequence is 15 residues long. Germline CDR1 SQVTM, CDR2 ANQGSEA. V was shortened by 3 bases and J by 1 base, with 15 bases between the two germline ends. The CDR3 loop reads CSVDSYRGQNTEAFF. In DNA form, the CDR3 reads TGCAGCGTTGACTCTTATCGGGGCCAGAACACTGAAGCTTTCTTT.

This chain connects TRBV7-9 to TRBJ2-3; D uncertain. The CDR3 runs 14 residues. Germline CDR1 SEHNR, CDR2 FQNEAQ (reference sequence). Trimming took off 3 bases at V and 2 bases at J, with 9 bases between the two ends. CDR3 region: CASSFVENTDTQYF. The CDR3 DNA follows: TGTGCCAGCAGCTTTGTAGAAAACACAGATACGCAGTATTTT.

This clone showed up just once. This chain uses TRBV7-8 with TRBJ1-1; D not certain. V was trimmed by 5 bases and J by 7 bases, leaving 11 bases between them. The CDR3 sequence is 12 residues long. Germline V gene data show CDR1 as SGHVS and CDR2 as FQNEAQ. The CDR3 sequence: CASSVPAGEAFF. The CDR3 DNA is TGTGCCAGCAGCGTACCGGCGGGTGAAGCTTTCTTT.

For the CDR3, the DNA is TGTGCCAGCAGCCTTTTCAGCACAACCACCTACGAGCAGTACTTC. The encoded protein is CASSLFSTTTYEQYF. The gene calls are TRBV6-5 and TRBJ2-7; D uncertain. V shed 6 bases and J shed 2 bases, with 17 bases lying between them. The CDR3 has 15 amino acids. Germline V gives CDR1 MNHEY, CDR2 SVGAGI.

V is TRBV7-2 and J is TRBJ2-7; 10 bases line up with TRBD1. The trim removed 6 bases at V and 5 bases at J, leaving 10 bases unmatched. Germline CDR1 and CDR2: SGHTA and FQGNSA. The CDR3 covers 15 residues. CDR3 coding DNA: TGTGCCAGCAGGCTCCCTCCGGGACAGGGGCACGAGCAGTACTTC. It translates to CASRLPPGQGHEQYF. The variable domain in full, with the rest retrieved from reference TRBV7-2 and TRBJ2-7, is GAGVSQSPSNKVTEKGKDVELRCDPISGHTALYWYRQSLGQGLEFLIYFQGNSAPDKSGLPSDRFSAERTGGSVSTLTIQRTQQEDSAVYLCASRLPPGQGHEQYFGPGTRLTVT.

This chain connects TRBV13 to TRBJ2-5; 9 bases agree with TRBD1. V gave up 5 bases and J gave up 3 bases; unmatched junction bases: 4. The CDR3 runs to 14 residues. CDR1 PRHDT and CDR2 FYEKMQ come from the germline V gene (reference sequence). The CDR3 DNA follows: TGTGCCAGCAGCGACCGGGACAGGGAAGAGACCCAGTACTTC. Its protein product is CASSDRDREETQYF.

The rearrangement links TRBV29-1 to TRBJ2-5; D is ambiguous. The CDR3 length is 14 residues. The V and J ends lost 2 bases and 1 base respectively, with 11 bases between them. Germline-derived CDR1 and CDR2 are SQVTM and ANQGSEA. As DNA, the CDR3 is TGCAGCGTTGAACCTCCCTACAGCCAAGAGACCCAGTACTTC. Residues: CSVEPPYSQETQYF.

The CDR3 is CASSEAHRGLNEQYF. Here the CDR3 DNA reads TGTGCCAGCAGTGAAGCCCACAGGGGGCTTAACGAGCAGTACTTC. The V gene is TRBV6-1, the J gene TRBJ2-7; TRBD1 matches 9 bases. Losses at the gene ends were 0 bases for V and 5 bases for J; bases not matched to a gene: 5. Germline V gene lookup returns CDR1 MNHNS and CDR2 SASEGT. This CDR3 contains 15 residues.

The chain combines TRBV7-9 with TRBJ2-1; 8 bases line up with TRBD2. Trimming cost V 11 bases and J 6 bases; bases outside gene matches: 9. The CDR3 spans 13 residues. The germline CDR1 and CDR2 sequences are SEHNR and FQNEAQ (reference sequence). CDR3 protein: CALRGTRANEQFF. The CDR3 DNA reads as TGTGCCCTCCGGGGGACTAGGGCCAATGAGCAGTTCTTC.

This sequence joins TRBV5-1 and TRBJ2-2; either TRBD1 or TRBD2 may fit D (5 bases each). Germline loops: CDR1 SGHRS, CDR2 YFSETQ. This CDR3 is 16 amino acids long. V lost 4 bases to trimming and J lost 4 bases, with 17 bases between them. CDR3 DNA: TGCGCCAGCAGCCCGGCCGGGACCACTTCCACCGGGGAGCTGTTTTTT. Translated: CASSPAGTTSTGELFF.

In regard to this clone: Mismatch with germline at one junction end may stem from a read error. The chain has TRBV5-1 and TRBJ2-7; 9 nucleotides match TRBD1. Germline CDR1 reads SGHRS; CDR2 reads YFSETQ. CDR3 size: 15 residues. The CDR3 DNA sequence: TGCGCCAGCAGCTTGCTAGTACAGGGGGCCTACGGGCAGTACTTC. This encodes CASSLLVQGAYGQYF.

This chain uses TRBV2 with TRBJ1-2; D not certain. Looked up from germline, CDR1 is SNHLY and CDR2 is FYNNEI. The germline V and J ends were trimmed by 7 bases and 2 bases, with 11 bases remaining between them. CDR3 size: 13 residues. CDR3 sequence: CASNGGMNYGYTF. The CDR3 region has the DNA TGTGCCAGCAACGGAGGCATGAACTATGGCTACACCTTC.